The 25 T cell receptor beta chains below were found in one sample sequenced in a study of T cell clonotyping in hematopoietic cell transplantation. Clones were sequenced by immunoSEQ multiplex PCR, and TCRdb holds only the in-frame ones, with some missing. The data hold 15,000 or so clones, with roughly 70% observed a single time. Material for sequencing was peripheral blood mononuclear cells. The receptors stem from an older woman in good health. Some clones in this sample may be carry-over from other donors' samples.

This clone counts as medium-sized (0.01 to 0.1%). The chain carries TRBV6-1 and TRBJ1-1; D ambiguous. V was cut by 2 bases and J by 3 bases, with 19 bases left in between. Germline V gives CDR1 MNHNS, CDR2 SASEGT. CDR3 length: 17 residues. The CDR3 reads CASSEWWADAKHTEAFF. For the CDR3, the DNA is TGTGCCAGCAGTGAATGGTGGGCGGACGCGAAGCACACTGAAGCTTTCTTT.

The chain links TRBV9 to TRBJ1-2; D gene ambiguous. The CDR3 is 15 residues long. The V and J ends lost 1 base and 0 bases respectively, with 10 bases between them. Germline V gives CDR1 SGDLS, CDR2 YYNGEE. The CDR3 sequence is CASSVSAGSNYGYTF. In DNA, the CDR3 is TGTGCCAGCAGCGTATCCGCAGGATCTAACTATGGCTACACCTTC. Drawing the rest from reference TRBV9 and TRBJ1-2, the complete variable domain is DSGVTQTPKHLITATGQRVTLRCSPRSGDLSVYWYQQSLDQGLQFLIQYYNGEERAKGNILERFSAQQFPDLHSELNLSSLELGDSALYFCASSVSAGSNYGYTFGSGTRLTVV.

This clone was seen a handful of times. The gene calls are TRBV2 and TRBJ1-3; tentative D call: TRBD1 (5 bases). The CDR3 totals 11 residues. Trimming left V 4 bases short and J 16 bases short, with 14 bases between. Germline CDR1 SNHLY, CDR2 FYNNEI. CDR3 amino acids: CASSVPTEGYF. CDR3 DNA sequence: TGTGCCAGCAGTGTCCCGACAGAGGGGTATTTT.

This clone was seen a few times. The chain carries TRBV5-1 and TRBJ2-3; D may be TRBD1 or TRBD2 (5 bases each). Trimming took 0 bases from V and 2 from J, leaving 13 bases between them. The CDR3 runs to 16 residues. Germline loops: CDR1 SGHRS, CDR2 YFSETQ. Here the CDR3 reads CASSLDSFGATDTQYF. CDR3 coding DNA: TGCGCCAGCAGCTTGGACTCCTTCGGGGCCACAGATACGCAGTATTTT.

CDR3 sequence: CASKSGGSQETQYF. CDR3 in DNA: TGTGCCAGCAAATCAGGAGGATCCCAAGAGACCCAGTACTTC. This chain connects TRBV6-1 to TRBJ2-5; the D gene is possibly TRBD2 (5 bases). Trimming cost V 7 bases and J 1 base, with 13 bases left between them. The CDR3 covers 14 residues. The germline V gene has CDR1 MNHNS and CDR2 SASEGT.

The chain joins TRBV5-3 to TRBJ1-2; 7 nucleotides match TRBD1. TRBV5-3 counts as an open reading frame of uncertain function. V was pared by 3 bases and J by 6 bases, with 11 bases of the junction left unmatched. CDR3 length: 15 residues. The DNA for the CDR3 is TGTGCCAGAAGCTCTTACAGGGGATACAATCATGGCTACACCTTC. Amino acids: CARSSYRGYNHGYTF.

The rearrangement links TRBV6-6 to TRBJ1-2; D is unresolved. CDR3 length equals 13 residues. Germline assignment: CDR1 MNHNY and CDR2 SVGAGI (reference sequence). V was pared by 1 base and J by 8 bases, with 11 bases between. This CDR3 is CASSYLWANGYTF. In DNA, the CDR3 is TGTGCCAGCAGTTACTTGTGGGCCAACGGCTACACCTTC.

This clone is a singleton in its sample. The V and J genes are TRBV11-3 and TRBJ2-3, with D maybe TRBD2 (7 bases). The ends were cut back, 4 bases at V and 5 bases at J, with 19 bases in the middle. The CDR3 is made up of 16 amino acids. CDR1 and CDR2 from the germline V gene are SGHNT and YENEEA. In DNA, the CDR3 is TGTGCCAGCAGCTCCTTTGGACGGGGGGCGGGAGATACGCAGTATTTT. Translation: CASSSFGRGAGDTQYF.

The chain carries TRBV28 and TRBJ2-7, with D perhaps matching TRBD1 or TRBD2 (5 bases each). CDR3 size: 11 residues. V lost 6 bases and J 4 bases, leaving 7 bases between the germline ends. CDR1 and CDR2 from the germline V gene are MDHEN and SYDVKM. The CDR3 region is CASSWGYEQYF. The CDR3 DNA follows: TGTGCCAGCAGCTGGGGGTACGAGCAGTACTTC. Full variable domain (rest looked up from reference TRBV28 and TRBJ2-7): DVKVTQSSRYLVKRTGEKVFLECVQDMDHENMFWYRQDPGLGLRLIYFSYDVKMKEKGDIPEGYSVSREKKERFSLILESASTNQTSMYLCASSWGYEQYFGPGTRLTVT.

In this sample, this clone turned up a few times. This rearrangement joins TRBV28 to TRBJ2-7; D not certain. V dropped 8 bases and J dropped 5 bases, with 13 bases sitting between them. Germline V gene sequence: CDR1 MDHEN, CDR2 SYDVKM. CDR3 length: 12 residues. In nucleotides, the CDR3 is TGTGCCAGCTCCGGGTCACTCCACGAGCAGTACTTC. Translating it yields CASSGSLHEQYF.

The V call is TRBV28, the J call TRBJ2-5; D is undetermined. Trimming cost V 6 bases and J 5 bases, with 13 bases left between them. This CDR3 has 13 amino acids. Per the germline V gene, CDR1 is MDHEN and CDR2 is SYDVKM. CDR3 sequence: CASRSVTWETQYF. The CDR3 coding sequence is TGTGCCAGCAGATCGGTCACCTGGGAGACCCAGTACTTC.

This clone was counted a few times. The V call is TRBV6-6, the J call TRBJ1-2; D possibly corresponds to TRBD1 (5 bases). The CDR3 covers 14 residues. Trimming removed 8 bases at V and 3 bases at J, with 16 bases between. Germline assignment: CDR1 MNHNY and CDR2 SVGAGI (reference sequence). Written as DNA, the CDR3 is TGTGCCAGCCTTTACTCGGAGGGACACTATGGCTACACCTTC. This codes for CASLYSEGHYGYTF.

This clone has a handful of counts. The V call is TRBV2, the J call TRBJ2-1, with D perhaps TRBD1 or TRBD2 (5 bases each). The germline gives CDR1 SNHLY, CDR2 FYNNEI. The germline V and J ends were trimmed by 5 bases and 9 bases, with 11 bases remaining between them. The CDR3 consists of 12 residues. The CDR3 DNA reads as TGTGCCAGCAGTTTGATGGGGGTTGAGCAGTTCTTC. This gives the protein CASSLMGVEQFF.

This rearrangement joins TRBV13 to TRBJ1-1; D remains ambiguous. The CDR3 has 11 residues. V was cut by 1 base and J by 8 bases, with 5 bases left in between. Germline loops: CDR1 PRHDT, CDR2 FYEKMQ (reference sequence). The CDR3 region has the DNA TGTGCCAGCAGCTTAGAACAGGAAGCTTTCTTT. This gives the protein CASSLEQEAFF. The whole variable domain, remainder taken from reference TRBV13 and TRBJ1-1, is AAGVIQSPRHLIKEKRETATLKCYPIPRHDTVYWYQQGPGQDPQFLISFYEKMQSDKGSIPDRFSAQQFSDYHSELNMSSLELGDSALYFCASSLEQEAFFGQGTRLTVV.

The chain carries TRBV12-5 and TRBJ1-1; D is unclear. The CDR3 is made up of 13 amino acids. Germline CDR1 and CDR2: LGHNT and FRNRAP. The V and J ends lost 3 bases and 4 bases respectively, with 9 bases between them. The CDR3 coding sequence is TGTGCTAGTGGTTTCTCATCCGGCACTGAAGCTTTCTTT. It translates to CASGFSSGTEAFF.

This chain's CDR3 is CASSPPGRDEAFF. CDR3 nucleotide sequence: TGTGCCAGCTCACCACCGGGACGGGATGAAGCTTTCTTT. This sequence joins TRBV18 and TRBJ1-1; D possibly corresponds to TRBD1 (5 bases). The V end lost 0 bases, the J end lost 7 bases, and 9 bases lay between the germline ends. The V gene's germline CDR1 is KGHSH and CDR2 LQKENI. The CDR3 runs to 13 residues.

The chain carries TRBV7-6 and TRBJ1-1; weak D call: TRBD1 (5 bases). V shed 1 base and J shed 1 base, with 10 bases lying between them. Germline V gives CDR1 SGHVS, CDR2 FNYEAQ. The length of the CDR3 is 15 residues. CDR3: CASSLVGVWNTEAFF. CDR3 bases: TGTGCCAGCAGCTTAGTAGGGGTTTGGAACACTGAAGCTTTCTTT. Complete variable domain (other parts from reference TRBV7-6 and TRBJ1-1): GAGVSQSPRYKVTKRGQDVALRCDPISGHVSLYWYRQALGQGPEFLTYFNYEAQQDKSGLPNDRFSAERPEGSISTLTIQRTEQRDSAMYRCASSLVGVWNTEAFFGQGTRLTVV.

The chain links TRBV11-1 to TRBJ2-6; the match to TRBD2 covers 11 bases. V was pared by 7 bases and J by 1 base, with 3 bases of the junction left unmatched. Germline CDR1 reads SGHAT; CDR2 reads FQDESV (reference sequence). The CDR3 loop spans 16 amino acids. CDR3 in amino acids: CASTWTSGSGANVLTF. As DNA, the CDR3 is TGTGCCAGCACCTGGACTAGCGGGTCTGGGGCCAACGTCCTGACTTTC.

V usage is TRBV28 and J usage is TRBJ2-2; D might be TRBD1 (5 bases). Germline CDR1 is MDHEN and CDR2 is SYDVKM. V lost 3 bases, J lost 4 bases, and 9 bases lay in between. This CDR3 has 14 residues. Here the CDR3 reads CASSLRRGTGELFF. CDR3 in DNA: TGTGCCAGCAGTTTGAGAAGGGGCACCGGGGAGCTGTTTTTT.

The chain employs TRBV30 and TRBJ1-6; 7 positions match TRBD1. V dropped 7 bases and J dropped 7; count of bases not matched to a gene: 7. The CDR3 is 13 amino acids. In germline, CDR1 is GTSNPN, CDR2 SVGIG (reference sequence). The CDR3 DNA is TGTGCCTCCCTCGGGACAGCAAATTCACCCCTCCACTTT. Amino acid sequence: CASLGTANSPLHF.

The chain recombines TRBV7-9 with TRBJ1-4, with D unclear. The V gene lost 5 bases and the J gene lost 0 bases, with 10 bases spanning the gap. Per germline, CDR1 SEHNR and CDR2 FQNEAQ (reference sequence). The CDR3 has 15 amino acids. In DNA form, the CDR3 reads TGTGCCAGCAGCCCCTTCATCCCAACTAATGAAAAACTGTTTTTT. Encoded protein: CASSPFIPTNEKLFF.

The J gene is TRBJ2-7, the V gene TRBV29-1, with 11 bases fitting TRBD2. V lost 5 bases and J lost 0; bases outside the gene matches: 12. CDR1 is SQVTM, CDR2 ANQGSEA, per germline. The CDR3 sequence is 17 residues long. The CDR3 region is CSVTWTSGSDFSYEQYF. CDR3 nucleotides: TGCAGCGTTACTTGGACTAGCGGGTCTGATTTCTCCTACGAGCAGTACTTC.

The CDR3 coding sequence is TGCGCCAGCAGCTTGAGCGGGGGAGGAACTAATGAAAAACTGTTTTTT. Translation gives CASSLSGGGTNEKLFF. The chain has TRBV5-1 and TRBJ1-4; maybe TRBD1 (5 bases). CDR1 is SGHRS and CDR2 is YFSETQ in the germline V gene. The CDR3 runs to 16 residues. Deletions cut 1 base from V and 1 base from J, with 11 bases between. Filled out from reference TRBV5-1 and TRBJ1-4, the complete variable domain reads KAGVTQTPRYLIKTRGQQVTLSCSPISGHRSVSWYQQTPGQGLQFLFEYFSETQRNKGNFPGRFSGRQFSNSRSEMNVSTLELGDSALYLCASSLSGGGTNEKLFFGSGTQLSVL.

The gene calls are TRBV9 and TRBJ2-2, with 8 positions matching TRBD1. V trimming: 3 bases; J trimming: 1 base; junction bases outside the gene matches: 5. Germline V gene lookup returns CDR1 SGDLS and CDR2 YYNGEE. The CDR3 runs 16 residues. DNA for the CDR3: TGTGCCAGCAGCGAGAGGGGACAGGAGAACACCGGGGAGCTGTTTTTT. Translation: CASSERGQENTGELFF.

This clone was counted a few times. The J gene is TRBJ2-7, the V gene TRBV7-9; 10 bases agree with TRBD2. This CDR3 region has 19 residues. Germline V gene lookup returns CDR1 SEHNR and CDR2 FQNEAQ (reference sequence). The V and J ends lost 5 bases and 0 bases, in that order; junction bases with no gene match: 16. Here the CDR3 reads CASSRSPHQREGYSYEQYF. The CDR3 DNA is TGTGCCAGCAGCAGATCCCCTCATCAGCGGGAGGGGTACTCCTACGAGCAGTACTTC.